The sample holds a few counts of the clone carrying this T cell receptor (beta chain). Compared with germline, one end of the junction differs, possibly owing to a read error. The data belong to a study of cytomegalovirus exposure and HLA in healthy donors. Primers: 60 Vbeta forward and 13 Jbeta reverse. Assay used: immunoSEQ multiplex PCR; TCRdb lists only in-frame clones, some missing. The sample has 81,000 or so clones; approximately 60% are singletons. Sequencing was done on a sample of PBMCs. This TCR derives from a woman aged 25 to 39 in good health and CMV-seropositive.

The CDR3 region has the DNA TGTTCCAGCAGCATATCAGGGGGCGAGGCTTTCTTT. It is translated as CSSSISGGEAFF. The V call is TRBV7-9, the J call TRBJ1-1; TRBD1 matches 8 bases. CDR1 and CDR2 from the germline V gene are SEHNR and FQNEAQ (reference sequence). The CDR3 has 12 amino acids. Looking up the rest from reference TRBV7-9 and TRBJ1-1 gives the full variable domain: DTGVSQNPRHKITKRGQNVTFRCDPISEHNRLYWYRQTLGQGPEFLTYFQNEAQLEKSRLLSDRFSAERPKGSFSTLEIQRTEQGDSAMYLCSSSISGGEAFFGQGTRLTVV.